This TCR beta chain was sequenced in a study of T cells in narcolepsy. Study-level results: Blood of same and different patients, but not healthy controls, reportedly held recurring autoreactive clonotypes. Autoreactive HCRT-specific and TRIB2-specific clonotypes were marked in same-patient CSF-versus-blood CD4+ comparisons.

Only in-frame clones appear in the TCRdb table, and some are missing; sequencing was by immunoSEQ multiplex PCR. The table includes about 32,000 clones, roughly 80% detected once. This clone appeared once. Antigen specificity is unknown. The sequenced sample consisted of CD45RA- memory CD4+ T cells from PBMCs. This receptor was identified in a human donor with narcolepsy.

The CDR3 DNA reads as TGTGCCAGCAGCTTAGTGGAGGGTAATTCACCCCTCCACTTT. Amino acids: CASSLVEGNSPLHF. The chain employs TRBV7-2 and TRBJ1-6; D unclear. Germline lookup yields CDR1 SGHTA and CDR2 FQGNSA. This CDR3 has 14 residues. Deletions cut 1 base from V and 6 bases from J, with 7 bases between.